Listed here is a single TCR beta chain. The sample is drawn from a study of blood T cell repertoires in COVID-19. Study at large: Samples came from the United States, Italy and Spain, spanning acute and convalescent COVID-19.

As originally analysed: Estimated nucleated cell counts came from reference gene primer amplification. Generated by immunoSEQ multiplex PCR, the TCRdb table keeps only in-frame clones and is missing some. That table furnishes V, J and clone size, whereas the DNA furnished D and trimming. The sample carries about 51,000 clones, approximately 84% recorded once. Germline loops: CDR1 MNHNS, CDR2 SASEGT. This CDR3 region has 17 residues. The trim removed 4 bases at V and 0 bases at J, leaving 12 bases unmatched. The rearrangement joins TRBV6-1 to TRBJ2-7, with 7 bases lining up with TRBD2. This receptor was taken from a man aged 50 to 60 with acute or convalescent COVID-19. The sequencing input was peripheral blood. The CDR3 reads CASSVRLADDFSYEQYF. The CDR3 region has the DNA TGTGCCAGCAGTGTACGCCTAGCGGATGACTTCTCCTACGAGCAGTACTTC.